This note documents a single TCR beta chain sequence. Its antigen is not known. V gave up 5 bases and J gave up 0 bases, with 19 bases separating them. The CDR3 runs to 17 residues. CDR1 is SEHNR and CDR2 is FQNEAQ in the germline V gene (reference sequence). Sequenced by immunoSEQ multiplex PCR; TCRdb stores in-frame clones only, minus some. The sample lists 130,000 to 150,000 clones, about 93% occurring once. The sample is drawn from a study of T cell responses to AZD1222 COVID-19 vaccine. Study results and caveats: Variant regions that are unmutated are reportedly the target of nearly half of spike-specific TCRs. Regions 160-218 and 743-854 held dominance among vaccine-associated CD4 TCRs, which spanned spike. After two AZD1222 doses, spike-specific TCR breadth and depth rose versus day 0.

This material consisted of peripheral blood, taken on day 0 of AZD1222 vaccination. This TCR was recovered from an adult in good health. V usage is TRBV7-9 and J usage is TRBJ2-5; D uncertain. The CDR3 protein is CASSPRRPAANQETQYF. As DNA, the CDR3 is TGTGCCAGCAGCCCCCGCCGTCCGGCTGCCAACCAAGAGACCCAGTACTTC.